This TCR beta chain is from a study of neurological immune-mediated disorders. Germline V CDR1 and CDR2: SGHRS, YFSETQ. J was trimmed by 1 base and V by 7 bases; bases with no gene match: 5. This CDR3 has 14 amino acids. This clonotype was picked up many times. Whenever a sequencing run was performed, it yielded over 190 million TCR-beta sequences from 15-18 subjects. A single record per CDR3 protein comes from TCRdb applying MiXCR to the 5' RACE reads. The sample has roughly 49,000 distinct CDR3 sequences, about 12% seen once. Noted time point: longitudinal time-point 3. The sequence derives from a male donor with HTLV-1-associated myelopathy (HAM/TSP). The rearrangement uses TRBV5-1 and TRBJ1-3, with 7 bases lining up with TRBD1. The sample comprised PBMCs. The CDR3, as DNA: TGCGCCAGCCAATCGACAGGGTCTGGAAACACCATATATTTT. It is translated as CASQSTGSGNTIYF.